The count of the clone carrying this T cell receptor beta chain is one. The germline V and J ends were trimmed by 5 bases and 1 base, with 12 bases remaining between them. Germline-derived CDR1 and CDR2 are SGHRS and YFSETQ. This CDR3 is built from 14 residues. This record belongs to a study of blood T cell repertoires in COVID-19. The repertoire was sequenced with immunoSEQ multiplex PCR; TCRdb's copy has only in-frame clones and lacks some. The sample records some 97,000 clones, 90% being singletons. Material for sequencing was peripheral blood. The TCR was taken from a man aged 55 to 70 with acute or convalescent COVID-19. This rearrangement joins TRBV5-1 to TRBJ1-1; D possibly corresponds to TRBD1 (6 bases). CDR3 DNA: TGCGCCAGCAGTTTCAGACAGGAGAACACTGAAGCTTTCTTT. Translating it yields CASSFRQENTEAFF.